The 16 T cell receptor beta chains presented below share a single source sample, sequenced in a study of T cells in localized non-small cell lung cancer. Measured with immunoSEQ multiplex PCR; TCRdb has only the in-frame clones, and not every one. The sample has about 870 clones; roughly 25% are singletons. The material was normal lung tissue next to the tumor, obtained before any cancer treatment. The receptors shown here come from a male donor aged 60 or over with stage I lung adenocarcinoma.

This clone has only a few counts. This sequence joins TRBV11-3 and TRBJ2-3; tentatively, D is TRBD1 (5 bases). Germline CDR1 reads SGHNT; CDR2 reads YENEEA. Trimming pared 5 bases from V and 2 bases from J, leaving 17 bases between. The CDR3 has 16 amino acids. In DNA, the CDR3 is TGTGCCAGCAGCACCCAGGAACAGGTTCTCACAGATACGCAGTATTTT. Its translation is CASSTQEQVLTDTQYF.

The gene calls are TRBV19 and TRBJ1-2; 8 bases are a match to TRBD1. The CDR3 length is 17 residues. Germline CDR1 is LNHDA and CDR2 is SQIVND (reference sequence). With V trimmed by 0 bases and J by 4 bases, 10 bases remained unmatched. Written as DNA, the CDR3 is TGTGCCAGTAGTATAGATCACAACACAGGGGGAGGCTATGGCTACACCTTC. It translates to CASSIDHNTGGGYGYTF.

In this sample, this clone turned up once. V is TRBV30 and J is TRBJ1-2; the match to TRBD1 covers 7 bases. The CDR3 extends over 14 amino acids. The germline CDR1 and CDR2 sequences are GTSNPN and SVGIG (reference sequence). V lost 2 bases and J lost 8; bases outside the gene matches: 11. The CDR3 loop is CAWSRLGTEGGYTF. The CDR3 DNA sequence: TGTGCCTGGAGTCGGCTGGGGACAGAGGGCGGCTACACCTTC.

The V gene is TRBV30, the J gene TRBJ1-1; D remains unclear. The V gene lost 0 bases and the J gene lost 8 bases, with 7 bases spanning the gap. Germline CDR1 GTSNPN, CDR2 SVGIG (reference sequence). The CDR3 runs 11 residues. CDR3 sequence: CAWSVRREAFF. DNA for the CDR3: TGTGCCTGGAGTGTCAGGAGGGAAGCTTTCTTT.

V is TRBV9 and J is TRBJ2-7, with D uncertain. The V gene's germline CDR1 is SGDLS and CDR2 YYNGEE. Trimming took off 5 bases at V and 2 bases at J, with 11 bases between the two ends. This CDR3 contains 13 residues. The chain's CDR3 is CASSEGNAYEQYF. The CDR3 nucleotides read TGTGCCAGCAGTGAAGGGAACGCCTACGAGCAGTACTTC.

V gene TRBV19 combines with J gene TRBJ2-1, with D possibly matching TRBD1 (6 bases). Germline V gene data show CDR1 as LNHDA and CDR2 as SQIVND (reference sequence). The V end was cut by 2 bases, the J end by 0 bases, with 11 bases between. The length of the CDR3 is 16 residues. CDR3 nucleotide sequence: TGTGCCAGTAGTATACTGGGGGCGAGCTCCTACAATGAGCAGTTCTTC. This gives the protein CASSILGASSYNEQFF.

This clone is labeled medium-sized. V and J are TRBV6-8 and TRBJ2-7; D is ambiguous. Trimming left V 6 bases short and J 2 bases short, with 17 bases between. The V gene's germline CDR1 is MNHGY and CDR2 SAAAGT. This CDR3 is 15 amino acids long. The CDR3 DNA sequence: TGTGCCAGCAGCCAAAATCCTTATTCTACCTACGAGCAGTACTTC. Protein sequence: CASSQNPYSTYEQYF.

The gene calls are TRBV11-3 and TRBJ1-2; the match to TRBD1 covers 7 bases. Germline lookup yields CDR1 SGHNT and CDR2 YENEEA. V lost 4 bases to trimming and J lost 4 bases; unmatched junction nucleotides: 15. The CDR3 consists of 17 residues. This CDR3 reads CASSSSGTARGFYGYTF. The CDR3 DNA is TGTGCCAGCAGCTCCTCCGGGACAGCCAGGGGGTTCTATGGCTACACCTTC.

This clone rates as large (0.1 to 1%). This sample also contains other DNA sequences that code for the same CDR3. The chain employs TRBV19 and TRBJ1-5; 8 nucleotides line up with TRBD1. V lost 10 bases to trimming and J lost 1 base; unmatched junction nucleotides: 3. CDR1 LNHDA and CDR2 SQIVND come from the germline V gene (reference sequence). This CDR3 has 13 residues. CDR3 amino acids: CATDRGSNQPQHF. The CDR3 DNA reads as TGTGCCACTGACAGGGGAAGCAATCAGCCCCAGCATTTT.

J is TRBJ2-7 and V is TRBV18; TRBD1 matches at 7 bases. V gave up 3 bases and J gave up 4 bases; unmatched junction bases: 0. Germline assignment: CDR1 KGHSH and CDR2 LQKENI. The CDR3 has 12 residues. The CDR3 reads CASSPGQYEQYF. CDR3 DNA: TGTGCCAGCTCACCGGGACAGTACGAGCAGTACTTC. Full variable domain (missing parts from reference TRBV18 and TRBJ2-7): NAGVMQNPRHLVRRRGQEARLRCSPMKGHSHVYWYRQLPEEGLKFMVYLQKENIIDESGMPKERFSAEFPKEGPSILRIQQVVRGDSAAYFCASSPGQYEQYFGPGTRLTVT.

A few counts support this clone. The rearrangement joins TRBV6-1 to TRBJ1-2; D is ambiguous. The germline V gene encodes CDR1 MNHNS and CDR2 SASEGT. V was cut by 1 base and J by 4 bases, with 7 bases left in between. The CDR3 contains 13 residues. This chain's CDR3 is CASSEVSLYGYTF. CDR3 nucleotide sequence: TGTGCCAGCAGTGAAGTAAGTCTCTATGGCTACACCTTC.

This rearrangement joins TRBV6-8 to TRBJ1-6; D is unclear. Germline CDR1 and CDR2: MNHGY and SAAAGT. The CDR3 covers 13 residues. V was shortened by 0 bases and J by 8 bases, with 5 bases between the two germline ends. For the CDR3, the DNA is TGTGCCAGCAGTTACTCGACCTATTCACCCCTCCACTTT. It is translated as CASSYSTYSPLHF.

This clone is medium-sized in the sample. The chain is built from TRBV6-8 and TRBJ2-5; 8 nucleotides line up with TRBD1. Trimming took 4 bases from V and 1 from J; bases not matched to a gene: 5. The CDR3 runs 15 residues. Germline V gene data show CDR1 as MNHGY and CDR2 as SAAAGT. The CDR3 protein is CASSSRDRGQETQYF. The CDR3 DNA reads as TGTGCCAGCAGTTCGAGAGACAGGGGCCAAGAGACCCAGTACTTC.

V and J are TRBV6-8 and TRBJ1-1; 8 nucleotides match TRBD1. The CDR3 loop spans 15 amino acids. V was clipped by 5 bases and J by 5 bases; unmatched bases: 10. CDR1 MNHGY and CDR2 SAAAGT come from the germline V gene. CDR3 region: CASSNQGQGRTEAFF. The CDR3 region has the DNA TGTGCCAGCAGTAATCAAGGACAGGGAAGGACTGAAGCTTTCTTT.

This clone is labeled as medium-sized. The chain combines TRBV6-8 with TRBJ1-2; D is unresolved. The CDR3 is made up of 14 amino acids. The germline CDR1 and CDR2 sequences are MNHGY and SAAAGT. Trimming removed 5 bases from V and 6 bases from J, with 16 bases in between. CDR3 sequence (DNA): TGTGCCAGCAGTCCCCTGGGAGGGAGGAATGGCTACACCTTC. It encodes CASSPLGGRNGYTF.

Only a few counts were recorded for this clone. The chain combines TRBV15 with TRBJ1-1; D call uncertain. CDR1 is LNHNV, CDR2 YYDKDF, per germline (reference sequence). The CDR3 has 15 residues. Trimming removed 2 bases from V and 1 base from J, with 11 bases in between. The CDR3 nucleotides read TGTGCCACCAGCAGACCTACTACACAGAACACTGAAGCTTTCTTT. It encodes CATSRPTTQNTEAFF.